The 17 T cell receptor beta chains reported below all come from one sample, sequenced in a study of cytomegalovirus exposure and HLA in healthy donors. PCR employed 60 Vbeta and 13 Jbeta primers. The repertoire was sequenced with immunoSEQ multiplex PCR; TCRdb's copy has only in-frame clones and lacks some. The top ten clones hold 3.1% of a sample with some 140,000 clones, over 70% of them seen once. The sequencing input was PBMCs. Source of these receptors: a middle-aged man in good health and CMV-seronegative.

CDR3: CASSSTGMNTEAFF. The DNA of the CDR3 is TGTGCCAGCAGCTCGACAGGGATGAACACTGAAGCTTTCTTT. This rearrangement joins TRBV7-2 to TRBJ1-1; 7 nucleotides agree with TRBD1. Trimming at V came to 4 bases and at J to 0 bases, leaving 2 bases not matched to a gene. There are 14 residues in the CDR3. Germline V CDR1 and CDR2: SGHTA, FQGNSA.

This clone was found a few times. The chain recombines TRBV11-2 with TRBJ2-7; no clear D. CDR1 is SGHAT, CDR2 FQNNGV, per germline. The CDR3 loop spans 13 amino acids. The V end was cut by 5 bases, the J end by 4 bases, with 12 bases between. The CDR3 DNA reads as TGTGCCAGCAGCCCTCCATCCGGTTACGAGCAGTACTTC. Its protein product is CASSPPSGYEQYF.

The chain couples TRBV29-1 to TRBJ2-1; 10 positions match TRBD2. V was clipped by 4 bases and J by 3 bases; unmatched bases: 15. The CDR3 covers 18 residues. Germline CDR1 reads SQVTM; CDR2 reads ANQGSEA. The CDR3 sequence: CSVVPGVETSGFYNEQFF. In nucleotides, the CDR3 is TGCAGCGTTGTCCCCGGGGTGGAGACTAGCGGGTTCTACAATGAGCAGTTCTTC.

The chain employs TRBV6-6 and TRBJ2-3; 11 bases map to TRBD2. This CDR3 is built from 15 residues. V lost 4 bases and J lost 8; bases outside the gene matches: 8. CDR1 is MNHNY and CDR2 is SVGAGI in the germline V gene (reference sequence). The DNA of the CDR3 is TGTGCCAGCAGTTTCCCTAGCGGGGGGTGGGGTACGCAGTATTTT. Residues: CASSFPSGGWGTQYF.

The chain combines TRBV6-1 with TRBJ2-5; TRBD1 matches at 7 bases. The V and J ends lost 3 bases and 1 base, in that order; junction bases with no gene match: 8. CDR3 length: 16 amino acids. Germline CDR1 is MNHNS and CDR2 is SASEGT. The CDR3 nucleotides are TGTGCCAGCAGTGATAGACAGGGCAGGCGCCAAGAGACCCAGTACTTC. It translates to CASSDRQGRRQETQYF.

J is TRBJ2-7 and V is TRBV19, with 10 nucleotides matching TRBD1. The CDR3 contains 15 residues. With 3 bases clipped from V and 6 bases from J, the junction kept 8 bases outside the gene matches. Germline-derived CDR1 and CDR2 are LNHDA and SQIVND (reference sequence). CDR3 nucleotide sequence: TGTGCCAGTAGTATCATGGGACAGGGGATTCGCGAGCAGTACTTC. Its protein is CASSIMGQGIREQYF.

J is TRBJ2-1 and V is TRBV5-6; no reliable D call. The CDR3 is made up of 14 amino acids. V shed 0 bases and J shed 6 bases, with 10 bases lying between them. Germline CDR1 and CDR2: SGHDT and YYEEEE. CDR3 protein: CASSLDSPANEQFF. As DNA, the CDR3 is TGTGCCAGCAGCTTGGACTCACCCGCCAATGAGCAGTTCTTC.

This clone occurred once. The CDR3 DNA follows: TGTGCCAGCAGCGTAGGTGGTAGCCGGGAGACCCAGTACTTC. It codes for CASSVGGSRETQYF. The chain employs TRBV9 and TRBJ2-5; no reliable D call. Germline V gene data show CDR1 as SGDLS and CDR2 as YYNGEE. Trimming left V 0 bases short and J 5 bases short, with 11 bases between. The CDR3 runs to 14 residues.

The chain uses TRBV4-3 and TRBJ1-5; D ambiguous. This CDR3 contains 15 residues. Germline V CDR1 and CDR2: LGHNA, YSLEER. The V gene lost 0 bases and the J gene lost 1 base, with 7 bases spanning the gap. The CDR3 DNA sequence: TGCGCCAGCAGCCAAGATGGCAACAGCAATCAGCCCCAGCATTTT. This codes for CASSQDGNSNQPQHF.

This clone was seen a few times. The chain has TRBV2 and TRBJ2-5, with D possibly being TRBD2 (6 bases). Germline CDR1 SNHLY, CDR2 FYNNEI. The V gene lost 4 bases and the J gene lost 5 bases, with 20 bases spanning the gap. The CDR3 runs to 16 residues. For the CDR3, the DNA is TGTGCCAGCAGTGGATCGAGCTGGCTCGGAGGGGAGACCCAGTACTTC. Translating it yields CASSGSSWLGGETQYF.

The chain is built from TRBV10-3 and TRBJ2-7; 8 bases agree with TRBD1. The J segment lost 2 bases and the V segment lost 4 bases, leaving 4 bases of the junction unmatched. CDR3 length equals 14 residues. Germline V gene sequence: CDR1 ENHRY, CDR2 SYGVKD. The DNA for the CDR3 is TGTGCCATCAGTGCTTCACAGGGGGCCTACGAGCAGTACTTC. Its protein is CAISASQGAYEQYF.

Worth noting for this clone: A junction end diverges from the germline sequence, so it may reflect a read error. This chain joins TRBV30 and TRBJ1-5, with D tentatively TRBD1 (5 bases). The germline CDR1 and CDR2 sequences are GTSNPN and SVGIG (reference sequence). The CDR3 covers 13 residues. As DNA, the CDR3 is TGTGCCCGGAGTTTGACAGAAGATCAGCCCCAGCATTTT. Translating gives CARSLTEDQPQHF.

This chain connects TRBV4-1 to TRBJ1-4; possibly TRBD1 for D (6 bases). Trimming shortened V by 4 bases and J by 0 bases, and 30 bases separated the two germline ends. From germline, CDR1 is MGHRA and CDR2 YSYEKL. The length of the CDR3 is 22 residues. The CDR3 sequence: CASSRVRPRGKEILATNEKLFF. The CDR3 DNA reads as TGCGCCAGCAGCCGAGTAAGGCCCAGGGGAAAAGAGATCCTCGCAACTAATGAAAAACTGTTTTTT.

The chain carries TRBV5-4 and TRBJ1-4, with D possibly being TRBD1 (5 bases). Deletions cut 1 base from V and 6 bases from J, with 13 bases between. Germline V gene lookup returns CDR1 SGHNT and CDR2 YYREEE (reference sequence). The CDR3 is made up of 15 amino acids. The CDR3 coding sequence is TGTGCCAGCAGCTTGTTGGGGGGGGTCGATGAAAAACTGTTTTTT. It is translated as CASSLLGGVDEKLFF.

The chain has TRBV29-1 and TRBJ2-1; perhaps TRBD2 as D (6 bases). V was pared by 2 bases and J by 2 bases, with 10 bases between. This CDR3 has 14 amino acids. Germline V gives CDR1 SQVTM, CDR2 ANQGSEA. The CDR3 DNA reads as TGCAGCGTTGAAACTAGCCCTACCTACAATGAGCAGTTCTTC. Amino acids: CSVETSPTYNEQFF.

This chain uses TRBV9 with TRBJ2-5, with D tentatively TRBD1 (6 bases). The ends were cut back, 2 bases at V and 5 bases at J, with 10 bases in the middle. CDR3 length equals 13 residues. CDR1 SGDLS and CDR2 YYNGEE come from the germline V gene. The DNA of the CDR3 is TGTGCCAGCAGCGTGGGGGCCCAGGAGACCCAGTACTTC. Translated: CASSVGAQETQYF. Based on the CDR3 plus reference TRBV9 and TRBJ2-5, the full variable domain is DSGVTQTPKHLITATGQRVTLRCSPRSGDLSVYWYQQSLDQGLQFLIQYYNGEERAKGNILERFSAQQFPDLHSELNLSSLELGDSALYFCASSVGAQETQYFGPGTRLLVL.

This clone appeared a few times. V and J are TRBV6-1 and TRBJ2-1; D is ambiguous. The CDR3 loop spans 12 amino acids. The V and J ends lost 0 bases and 10 bases respectively, with 7 bases between them. Germline lookup yields CDR1 MNHNS and CDR2 SASEGT. CDR3 coding DNA: TGTGCCAGCAGTGAAGCAGCGCAGGAGCAGTTCTTC. Residues: CASSEAAQEQFF.